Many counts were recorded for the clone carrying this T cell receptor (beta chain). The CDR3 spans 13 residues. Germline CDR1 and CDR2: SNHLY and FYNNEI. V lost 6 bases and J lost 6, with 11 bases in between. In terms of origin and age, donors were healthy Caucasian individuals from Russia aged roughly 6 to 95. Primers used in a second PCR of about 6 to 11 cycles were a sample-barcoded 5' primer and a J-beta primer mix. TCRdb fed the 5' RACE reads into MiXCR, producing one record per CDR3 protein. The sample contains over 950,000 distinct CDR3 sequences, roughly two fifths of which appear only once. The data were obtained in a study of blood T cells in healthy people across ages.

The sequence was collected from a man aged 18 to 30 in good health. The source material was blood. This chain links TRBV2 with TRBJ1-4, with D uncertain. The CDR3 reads CASRGPPDEKLFF. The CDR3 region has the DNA TGTGCCAGCAGGGGTCCACCGGATGAAAAACTGTTTTTT.